Presented here are 21 T cell receptor beta chains from one specimen sequenced in a study of human T cells and chemical hapten exposure. TCRdb re-called the RACE reads through MiXCR, storing one row per CDR3 protein. The sample shows more than 50,000 distinct CDR3 sequences, roughly 6.7% of them seen only once. Indicated time point: pre-sensitization, week 0. Sample treatment: therapeutic diphenylcyclopropenone sensitization with weekly scalp DPC. The sample in question was whole blood, obtained in connection with sensitization to the hapten diphenylcyclopropenone (DPC). Receptors originate from a woman under 40 with alopecia areata. Some clones in this sample may be carry-over from other donors' samples.

This clonotype was detected ten times or more. The V gene is TRBV6-1, the J gene TRBJ1-1; the D gene is possibly TRBD1 (5 bases). The CDR3 has 13 residues. Germline CDR1 is MNHNS and CDR2 is SASEGT. With 10 bases removed from V and 1 base from J, the gap between germline ends came to 13 bases. The CDR3 loop is CAIRRGGNTEAFF. CDR3 nucleotide sequence: TGTGCCATCAGGAGGGGAGGGAACACTGAAGCTTTCTTT.

This clonotype has a count of ten or more. The rearrangement uses TRBV7-6 and TRBJ2-3, with D unresolved. Germline CDR1 is SGHVS and CDR2 is FNYEAQ. V lost 0 bases to trimming and J lost 6 bases, with 10 bases between them. The CDR3 is 14 residues long. CDR3 DNA: TGTGCCAGCAGCTTAGCGGGGATTGTGGATACGCAGTATTTT. This codes for CASSLAGIVDTQYF.

This clonotype was observed a handful of times. The chain joins TRBV19 to TRBJ1-4; TRBD1 might be the D (6 bases). The germline CDR1 and CDR2 sequences are LNHDA and SQIVND (reference sequence). The CDR3 spans 17 residues. Between the trimmed V and J ends, which lost 5 bases and 7 bases, there was a span of 23 bases. CDR3 nucleotide sequence: TGTGCCAGTAGTCCCGACCTTGGGGCAGGGGACTCTGAAAAACTGTTTTTT. Translation: CASSPDLGAGDSEKLFF.

This clonotype showed up many times. The rearrangement joins TRBV5-1 to TRBJ1-2; 7 nucleotides align to TRBD1. The CDR3 runs to 20 residues. The germline V gene encodes CDR1 SGHRS and CDR2 YFSETQ. J lost 1 base, V lost 1 base, and 19 bases had no gene match. The CDR3 DNA reads TGCGCCAGCAGCTTGAGGGTTACAGGGGCACGTACAGACGGTAACTATGGCTACACCTTC. Amino acids: CASSLRVTGARTDGNYGYTF.

This clonotype has a count of ten or more. The CDR3 DNA follows: TGTGCCAGCAGCTCCGGGACAGGGGGCACAAAAAACACTGAAGCTTTCTTT. Translation gives CASSSGTGGTKNTEAFF. The rearrangement uses TRBV5-6 and TRBJ1-1; TRBD1 aligns across 12 bases. Germline loops: CDR1 SGHDT, CDR2 YYEEEE. The CDR3 runs to 17 residues. V lost 3 bases and J lost 2; bases outside the gene matches: 8.

The table lists this clonotype with many counts. The chain couples TRBV12-3 or TRBV12-4 to TRBJ1-4; maybe TRBD1 (5 bases). V lost 4 bases and J lost 5, with 14 bases in between. The CDR3 consists of 15 residues. The CDR3 loop is CASSSQGRSNEKLFF. DNA of the CDR3: TGTGCCAGCAGTTCTCAGGGACGGTCGAATGAAAAACTGTTTTTT.

This clonotype was seen more than once but under ten times. The chain links TRBV20-1 to TRBJ1-2; D gene ambiguous. The CDR3 is made up of 13 amino acids. V was cut by 1 base and J by 2 bases, with 8 bases left in between. From germline, CDR1 is DFQATT and CDR2 SNEGSKA (reference sequence). The CDR3 DNA reads TGCAGTGCTAGAGGGACCGGGAACTATGGCTACACCTTC. Amino acids: CSARGTGNYGYTF.

The V and J genes are TRBV7-2 and TRBJ1-1; D perhaps matches TRBD1 (5 bases). Germline V gene sequence: CDR1 SGHTA, CDR2 FQGNSA. The CDR3 is 18 residues long. The V end lost 8 bases, the J end lost 1 base, and 26 bases lay between the germline ends. CDR3 in amino acids: CASARRQLYQTRNTEAFF. DNA of the CDR3: TGTGCCAGCGCTCGCAGACAGTTATATCAGACCAGGAACACTGAAGCTTTCTTT.

There are many counts of this clonotype. The chain couples TRBV3-1 to TRBJ1-1, with D maybe TRBD1 (6 bases). The CDR3 runs 11 residues. In germline, CDR1 is LGHDT, CDR2 YNNKEL (reference sequence). V was shortened by 4 bases and J by 8 bases, with 8 bases between the two germline ends. CDR3 sequence: CASSRGAEAFF. CDR3 nucleotides: TGTGCCAGCAGCCGGGGGGCGGAAGCTTTCTTT.

This clonotype was seen more than once but under ten times. V gene TRBV5-4 combines with J gene TRBJ2-1; TRBD1 agrees at 11 bases. Trimming at V came to 4 bases and at J to 9 bases, leaving 6 bases not matched to a gene. Germline loops: CDR1 SGHNT, CDR2 YYREEE (reference sequence). The CDR3 runs to 14 residues. In DNA, the CDR3 is TGTGCCAGCAGCGGGACAGGGGGGAGCGCTGAGCAGTTCTTC. Residues: CASSGTGGSAEQFF.

This clonotype was seen only a few times. The chain is built from TRBV6-5 and TRBJ1-1; D unresolved. The CDR3 extends over 14 amino acids. Trimming pared 5 bases from V and 5 bases from J, leaving 15 bases between. Germline V gives CDR1 MNHEY, CDR2 SVGAGI. The CDR3 DNA is TGTGCCAGCAGTACCATGGTGAGAGGTACTGAAGCTTTCTTT. Translation gives CASSTMVRGTEAFF.

This clonotype showed up many times. The rearrangement joins TRBV7-6 to TRBJ2-3, with 8 nucleotides matching TRBD2. The germline V gene has CDR1 SGHVS and CDR2 FNYEAQ. Trimming cost V 5 bases and J 3 bases; bases outside gene matches: 16. The CDR3 is 18 residues long. CDR3 residues: CASSKPTAAGGLTDTQYF. CDR3 in DNA: TGTGCCAGCAGCAAACCAACGGCTGCGGGGGGCCTGACAGATACGCAGTATTTT.

This clonotype appeared a few times. The genes are TRBV3-1 and TRBJ2-7; TRBD2 might be the D (6 bases). Germline CDR1 LGHDT, CDR2 YNNKEL (reference sequence). The V and J ends lost 1 base and 4 bases respectively, with 14 bases between them. CDR3 length: 15 residues. CDR3 DNA: TGTGCCAGCAGCCAAGCGGGGGTAAGGAATTACGAGCAGTACTTC. The encoded protein is CASSQAGVRNYEQYF.

This clonotype was recorded at least ten times. The rearrangement links TRBV7-9 to TRBJ1-1; no clear D gene. Germline V lookup: CDR1 SEHNR, CDR2 FQNEAQ (reference sequence). Trimming took 0 bases from V and 0 from J, leaving 8 bases between them. CDR3 size: 15 residues. The CDR3 DNA reads as TGTGCCAGCAGCTTAGCCAGGCTTTTGAACACTGAAGCTTTCTTT. This encodes CASSLARLLNTEAFF.

This chain joins TRBV12-3 or TRBV12-4 and TRBJ2-3; TRBD2 agrees at 15 bases. The CDR3 covers 18 residues. V shed 6 bases and J 0 bases; nucleotides not matched to a gene: 7. CDR3 in amino acids: CASSTRGLAGGSTDTQYF. CDR3 bases: TGTGCCAGCAGCACCCGAGGACTAGCGGGGGGGAGCACAGATACGCAGTATTTT.

In its sample, this clonotype was seen a few times. The rearrangement links TRBV6-6 to TRBJ1-3, with 7 bases that match TRBD1. Per the germline V gene, CDR1 is MNHNY and CDR2 is SVGAGI (reference sequence). V lost 6 bases and J lost 0; bases outside the gene matches: 8. The CDR3 consists of 16 residues. The chain's CDR3 is CASRERGQSSGNTIYF. The CDR3 bases are TGTGCCAGCAGGGAGAGGGGACAGTCCTCTGGAAACACCATATATTTT.

The V and J genes are TRBV12-3 or TRBV12-4 and TRBJ1-2; possibly TRBD1 for D (6 bases). The V end lost 1 base, the J end lost 12 bases, and 24 bases lay between the germline ends. The CDR3 is 16 amino acids. The CDR3 spells CASSLGGGQGGKGDTF. The CDR3 DNA is TGTGCCAGCAGTTTAGGGGGGGGGCAAGGCGGAAAAGGCGACACCTTC.

This clonotype was detected ten times or more. The chain combines TRBV5-1 with TRBJ1-1, with 9 bases that match TRBD1. Germline CDR1 and CDR2: SGHRS and YFSETQ. This CDR3 contains 16 residues. V lost 4 bases to trimming and J lost 3 bases; unmatched junction nucleotides: 10. The CDR3 loop reads CASSRGQGGSYTEAFF. CDR3 sequence (DNA): TGCGCCAGCAGCCGGGGACAGGGCGGGTCGTACACTGAAGCTTTCTTT.

This clonotype came up many times. J is TRBJ1-1 and V is TRBV10-2; 7 bases are shared with TRBD1. This CDR3 contains 13 residues. Germline V lookup: CDR1 WSHSY, CDR2 SAAADI. V trimming: 5 bases; J trimming: 4 bases; junction bases outside the gene matches: 4. CDR3 amino acids: CASSRQGGTEAFF. In DNA, the CDR3 is TGCGCCAGCAGTCGACAGGGAGGCACTGAAGCTTTCTTT.

This clonotype came up many times. The V and J genes are TRBV3-1 and TRBJ1-5; D unclear. The CDR3 length is 15 residues. Germline V lookup: CDR1 LGHDT, CDR2 YNNKEL (reference sequence). V was shortened by 1 base and J by 6 bases, with 13 bases between the two germline ends. CDR3 nucleotide sequence: TGTGCCAGCAGCCAAGGGGCCATACGGGGTCAGCCCCAGCATTTT. This gives the protein CASSQGAIRGQPQHF.

The J gene is TRBJ1-1, the V gene TRBV7-9; 7 nucleotides agree with TRBD1. The CDR3 sequence is 13 residues long. Germline-derived CDR1 and CDR2 are SEHNR and FQNEAQ (reference sequence). Trimming at V came to 5 bases and at J to 3 bases, leaving 3 bases not matched to a gene. The CDR3 region has the DNA TGTGCCAGCAGCCGGGACAGTTACACTGAAGCTTTCTTT. It codes for CASSRDSYTEAFF.